The 27 T cell receptor beta chains given below trace back to one sample, sequenced in a study of cytomegalovirus exposure and HLA in healthy donors. Profiled with immunoSEQ multiplex PCR; TCRdb holds only in-frame clones, not every one. The data show about 160,000 clones, approximately 80% seen once. The sample comprised PBMCs. The source is a young man in good health and CMV-seropositive.

This clone was detected a few times. The chain links TRBV6-5 to TRBJ1-6, with D possibly matching TRBD1 (5 bases). V was clipped by 2 bases and J by 7 bases, with 9 bases between them. Per the germline V gene, CDR1 is MNHEY and CDR2 is SVGAGI. The CDR3 runs 14 residues. CDR3 residues: CASSYGGENSPLHF. As DNA, the CDR3 is TGTGCCAGCAGTTACGGGGGGGAGAATTCACCCCTCCACTTT.

The CDR3 loop reads CASSSLTRAAYEQYF. The DNA of the CDR3 is TGTGCCAGCAGCTCGTTGACACGAGCCGCCTACGAGCAGTACTTC. The chain is built from TRBV7-6 and TRBJ2-7; no firm D call. V was clipped by 4 bases and J by 2 bases, with 15 bases between them. CDR1 and CDR2 from the germline V gene are SGHVS and FNYEAQ. The CDR3 consists of 15 residues.

The chain carries TRBV4-2 and TRBJ1-5; D perhaps matches TRBD1 (6 bases). Germline V gene sequence: CDR1 LGHNA, CDR2 YNFKEQ. Between the trimmed V and J ends, which lost 0 bases and 3 bases, there was a span of 9 bases. The length of the CDR3 is 15 residues. CDR3 sequence: CASSQDGQFNQPQHF. CDR3 sequence (DNA): TGTGCCAGCAGCCAAGATGGACAGTTCAATCAGCCCCAGCATTTT.

The chain recombines TRBV29-1 with TRBJ1-3; D is undetermined. Trimming stripped 6 bases from V and 0 bases from J, with 12 bases between. CDR1 SQVTM and CDR2 ANQGSEA come from the germline V gene. CDR3 length: 14 residues. The chain's CDR3 is CSVSTPNSGNTIYF. The CDR3 DNA reads TGCAGCGTCTCGACTCCCAACTCTGGAAACACCATATATTTT.

The chain combines TRBV19 with TRBJ1-1; no firm D call. V dropped 2 bases and J dropped 0 bases, with 10 bases sitting between them. Germline-derived CDR1 and CDR2 are LNHDA and SQIVND (reference sequence). CDR3 size: 15 residues. DNA for the CDR3: TGTGCCAGTAGTATAACAGCAAGTATGAACACTGAAGCTTTCTTT. Translating gives CASSITASMNTEAFF.

V usage is TRBV9 and J usage is TRBJ1-6, with 7 bases matching TRBD1. The CDR3 is made up of 17 amino acids. Germline CDR1 SGDLS, CDR2 YYNGEE. J lost 2 bases, V lost 4 bases, and 9 bases had no gene match. Written as DNA, the CDR3 is TGTGCCAGCAGCTCCCGACAGGGAAGCGCCTATAATTCACCCCTCCACTTT. Its translation: CASSSRQGSAYNSPLHF.

This rearrangement joins TRBV27 to TRBJ2-7; tentative D call: TRBD2 (5 bases). With 2 bases removed from V and 4 bases from J, the gap between germline ends came to 9 bases. This CDR3 spans 13 amino acids. CDR1 MNHEY and CDR2 SMNVEV come from the germline V gene (reference sequence). The CDR3 reads CASSLMGGYEQYF. CDR3 DNA sequence: TGTGCCAGCAGTTTAATGGGCGGGTACGAGCAGTACTTC.

V and J are TRBV11-2 and TRBJ2-3; possible D gene TRBD2, 7 bases. The CDR3 length is 14 residues. The germline V gene has CDR1 SGHAT and CDR2 FQNNGV. With 5 bases removed from V and 6 bases from J, the gap between germline ends came to 15 bases. CDR3 nucleotide sequence: TGTGCCAGCAGCATCGGGGGGCCCTTTGATACGCAGTATTTT. Translating gives CASSIGGPFDTQYF.

The chain recombines TRBV2 with TRBJ2-2; D possibly corresponds to TRBD1 (5 bases). The V and J ends lost 6 bases and 6 bases respectively, with 11 bases between them. The CDR3 contains 13 residues. Germline values: CDR1 SNHLY, CDR2 FYNNEI. The CDR3 region has the DNA TGTGCCAGCAGAACCAGGGTTGCCGGGGAGCTGTTTTTT. This encodes CASRTRVAGELFF.

J is TRBJ1-2 and V is TRBV2, with D perhaps matching TRBD1 (6 bases). Trimming cost V 2 bases and J 4 bases, with 14 bases left between them. Germline assignment: CDR1 SNHLY and CDR2 FYNNEI. The CDR3 runs to 15 residues. The CDR3 sequence is CASSETRGSGYGYTF. CDR3 coding DNA: TGTGCCAGCAGTGAAACGAGGGGGTCCGGCTATGGCTACACCTTC.

This chain uses TRBV10-1 with TRBJ1-2; 8 nucleotides align to TRBD1. With 9 bases clipped from V and 4 bases from J, the junction kept 7 bases outside the gene matches. Germline CDR1 is WNHNN and CDR2 is SYGVQD (reference sequence). The CDR3 extends over 13 amino acids. CDR3 DNA: TGCGCCAGGCGGACAGGGCAAGGCTATGGCTACACCTTC. It specifies CARRTGQGYGYTF.

This clone occurred once. This sequence joins TRBV4-1 and TRBJ2-5; the match to TRBD1 covers 8 bases. The V segment lost 2 bases and the J segment 2 bases; nucleotides outside the gene matches: 13. The CDR3 length is 18 residues. The germline V gene encodes CDR1 MGHRA and CDR2 YSYEKL. CDR3 sequence: CASSQKLLLDRGQETQYF. CDR3 DNA: TGCGCCAGCAGCCAAAAGCTGCTCCTAGACAGGGGACAAGAGACCCAGTACTTC.

This CDR3 is CASSPHMGGFQETQYF. CDR3 DNA sequence: TGTGCCAGCAGCCCCCACATGGGCGGGTTCCAAGAGACCCAGTACTTC. The V and J genes are TRBV7-2 and TRBJ2-5; TRBD2 might be the D (5 bases). Germline V CDR1 and CDR2: SGHTA, FQGNSA. V dropped 5 bases and J dropped 1 base, with 17 bases sitting between them. This CDR3 has 16 residues.

The chain joins TRBV7-9 to TRBJ2-5, with D perhaps TRBD1 (6 bases). The CDR3 runs 14 residues. Germline lookup yields CDR1 SEHNR and CDR2 FQNEAQ (reference sequence). Trimming took off 5 bases at V and 1 base at J, with 11 bases between the two ends. DNA of the CDR3: TGTGCCAGCAGCCTCAGGACAGTCCAAGAGACCCAGTACTTC. Protein: CASSLRTVQETQYF.

V usage is TRBV25-1 and J usage is TRBJ2-7, with D tentatively TRBD2 (6 bases). The CDR3 contains 15 residues. The germline V gene encodes CDR1 MGHDK and CDR2 SYGVNS. Trimming stripped 6 bases from V and 3 bases from J, with 18 bases between. The CDR3 loop is CASSPNLGRHYEQYF. CDR3 nucleotide sequence: TGTGCCAGCAGCCCTAACCTAGGGAGGCACTACGAGCAGTACTTC.

This clone was found once. In DNA form, the CDR3 reads TGCGCCAGCAGCCAAGTATTCGGGACTAGCGGGGGGGCAAATGAGCAGTTCTTC. Amino acid sequence: CASSQVFGTSGGANEQFF. J is TRBJ2-1 and V is TRBV4-1; 16 positions match TRBD2. There are 18 residues in the CDR3. Germline CDR1 and CDR2: MGHRA and YSYEKL. With 1 base clipped from V and 7 bases from J, the junction kept 7 bases outside the gene matches.

The V call is TRBV18, the J call TRBJ2-7; 10 bases agree with TRBD1. In germline, CDR1 is KGHSH, CDR2 LQKENI. J was trimmed by 4 bases and V by 4 bases; bases with no gene match: 1. The CDR3 has 13 residues. CDR3 sequence: CASSQDRGYEQYF. As DNA, the CDR3 is TGTGCCAGCTCACAGGACAGGGGGTACGAGCAGTACTTC. Variable domain in full (rest from reference TRBV18 and TRBJ2-7): NAGVMQNPRHLVRRRGQEARLRCSPMKGHSHVYWYRQLPEEGLKFMVYLQKENIIDESGMPKERFSAEFPKEGPSILRIQQVVRGDSAAYFCASSQDRGYEQYFGPGTRLTVT.

The chain employs TRBV5-1 and TRBJ1-3; D is possibly TRBD1 (5 bases). The germline V gene encodes CDR1 SGHRS and CDR2 YFSETQ. The germline V and J ends were trimmed by 0 bases and 2 bases, with 9 bases remaining between them. The CDR3 runs to 15 residues. CDR3 DNA: TGCGCCAGCAGCTTGGCCGGCAGGGCTGGAAACACCATATATTTT. Residues: CASSLAGRAGNTIYF.

CDR3 residues: CASRIGGEYNEQFF. DNA of the CDR3: TGTGCCAGCAGGATCGGGGGGGAATACAATGAGCAGTTCTTC. The chain links TRBV6-5 to TRBJ2-1; 8 bases map to TRBD2. The CDR3 extends over 14 amino acids. The trim removed 6 bases at V and 4 bases at J, leaving 5 bases unmatched. Germline-derived CDR1 and CDR2 are MNHEY and SVGAGI.

On this clone: This CDR3 is also generated by other DNA sequences in the sample. The chain combines TRBV29-1 with TRBJ1-5; 7 bases map to TRBD1. This CDR3 has 13 residues. Germline-derived CDR1 and CDR2 are SQVTM and ANQGSEA. V was clipped by 6 bases and J by 1 base; unmatched bases: 3. The CDR3 loop reads CSVQGQSNQPQHF. The DNA for the CDR3 is TGCAGCGTACAGGGGCAAAGCAATCAGCCCCAGCATTTT. The full variable domain, rest sourced from reference TRBV29-1 and TRBJ1-5, is SAVISQKPSRDICQRGTSLTIQCQVDSQVTMMFWYRQQPGQSLTLIATANQGSEATYESGFVIDKFPISRPNLTFSTLTVSNMSPEDSSIYLCSVQGQSNQPQHFGDGTRLSIL.

The CDR3 DNA is TGTGCCAGTAGTATAGGAGGGGGTTCCCACAAAGAGACCCAGTACTTC. It yields the protein CASSIGGGSHKETQYF. The chain carries TRBV19 and TRBJ2-5; perhaps TRBD1 as D (6 bases). Germline values: CDR1 LNHDA, CDR2 SQIVND (reference sequence). Trimming stripped 1 base from V and 3 bases from J, with 15 bases between. The CDR3 has 16 amino acids.

This clone showed up just a few times. V usage is TRBV6-5 and J usage is TRBJ2-2; D may be TRBD2 (5 bases). CDR3 length: 12 residues. Trimming took 7 bases from V and 4 from J, leaving 7 bases between them. Germline V gene lookup returns CDR1 MNHEY and CDR2 SVGAGI. CDR3 in amino acids: CASTGITGELFF. The CDR3 DNA reads TGTGCCAGCACGGGAATCACCGGGGAGCTGTTTTTT.

The chain has TRBV5-4 and TRBJ1-2; D unclear. This CDR3 contains 14 residues. Trimming took off 3 bases at V and 8 bases at J, with 17 bases between the two ends. Germline lookup yields CDR1 SGHNT and CDR2 YYREEE (reference sequence). The CDR3 here is CASSSEIPGYGYTF. In DNA, the CDR3 is TGTGCCAGCAGCTCCGAGATTCCGGGGTACGGCTACACCTTC.

This sequence joins TRBV5-6 and TRBJ1-1, with a possible D match to TRBD1 (5 bases). Germline V lookup: CDR1 SGHDT, CDR2 YYEEEE. The V and J ends lost 4 bases and 3 bases respectively, with 16 bases between them. The CDR3 has 15 residues. CDR3 coding DNA: TGTGCCAGCAGCCTGGAGGGCAGGGTAGACACTGAAGCTTTCTTT. As protein: CASSLEGRVDTEAFF. Looking up the rest from reference TRBV5-6 and TRBJ1-1 gives the full variable domain: DAGVTQSPTHLIKTRGQQVTLRCSPKSGHDTVSWYQQALGQGPQFIFQYYEEEERQRGNFPDRFSGHQFPNYSSELNVNALLLGDSALYLCASSLEGRVDTEAFFGQGTRLTVV.

This clone was recorded a few times. The gene calls are TRBV5-4 and TRBJ1-1; the match to TRBD1 covers 10 bases. Germline CDR1 reads SGHNT; CDR2 reads YYREEE (reference sequence). The CDR3 covers 17 residues. With 3 bases clipped from V and 0 bases from J, the junction kept 8 bases outside the gene matches. The CDR3 region has the DNA TGTGCCAGCAGCTCGACTGGACAGGGGGACATGAACACTGAAGCTTTCTTT. Residues: CASSSTGQGDMNTEAFF.

The chain uses TRBV19 and TRBJ1-2; D is undetermined. Germline CDR1 is LNHDA and CDR2 is SQIVND (reference sequence). CDR3 size: 14 residues. Trimming left V 4 bases short and J 5 bases short, with 14 bases between. The CDR3, as DNA: TGTGCCAGTAGTACCTCCCTAGCAGGATATGGCTACACCTTC. This sequence encodes CASSTSLAGYGYTF.

This chain connects TRBV6-5 to TRBJ2-7, with 8 positions matching TRBD1. V was clipped by 0 bases and J by 5 bases; unmatched bases: 0. This CDR3 region has 13 residues. CDR1 is MNHEY, CDR2 SVGAGI, per germline. The DNA of the CDR3 is TGTGCCAGCAGTTACTCACAGGGGGACGAGCAGTACTTC. It is translated as CASSYSQGDEQYF.